This TCR beta chain was identified during a study of blood T cells in healthy people across ages. A second PCR, run for about 7 to 11 cycles, used a sample-barcoded 5' primer plus a J-beta primer mix. TCRdb analysed the 5' RACE reads with MiXCR anew, one entry per CDR3 protein. The top ten hold about 3.8% of the sample, which has around 1,600,000 distinct CDR3 sequences, approximately 39% seen once. This CDR3 comprises 15 residues. Trimming took 3 bases from V and 5 from J; bases not matched to a gene: 6. Germline V CDR1 and CDR2: MDHEN, SYDVKM. The gene calls are TRBV28 and TRBJ2-5, with 10 bases fitting TRBD1. Sample: blood. The TCR was taken from a woman younger than 30 in good health. CDR3 region: CASSLGTGEFETQYF. CDR3 sequence (DNA): TGTGCCAGCAGTTTGGGGACAGGGGAGTTTGAGACCCAGTACTTC. The whole variable domain, filled in from reference TRBV28 and TRBJ2-5, reads DVKVTQSSRYLVKRTGEKVFLECVQDMDHENMFWYRQDPGLGLRLIYFSYDVKMKEKGDIPEGYSVSREKKERFSLILESASTNQTSMYLCASSLGTGEFETQYFGPGTRLLVL.